A single sample is the source of the 15 T cell receptor beta chains below, sequenced in a study of post-analysis software for immune sequencing data. General observations from the study: The study found TRBV5-6, TRBV5-1 and TRBV20-1 among roughly 5 TRBV segments more frequent in patients than controls.

TCR beta cDNA libraries included unique molecular identifiers. Each CDR3 protein gets one entry after TCRdb re-called the PCR reads with MiXCR. In the table there are 600,000 to 750,000 distinct CDR3 sequences, 59% of which are singletons. These receptors' targets are unknown. The sample consisted of blood. These receptors all come from a girl aged 2 to 10 with multiple sclerosis.

The chain uses TRBV7-2 and TRBJ2-1, with 9 bases matching TRBD2. V trimming: 3 bases; J trimming: 13 bases; junction bases outside the gene matches: 10. Germline V CDR1 and CDR2: SGHTA, FQGNSA. The CDR3 covers 14 residues. The CDR3 protein is CASSFKLAGARQFF. The CDR3 DNA is TGTGCCAGCAGCTTTAAACTAGCGGGTGCCCGACAGTTCTTC.

Of note for this clonotype: The junction departs from the called germline gene at one end, perhaps through a read error. The chain combines TRBV5-1 with TRBJ2-5, with a possible D match to TRBD2 (5 bases). Per germline, CDR1 SGHRS and CDR2 YFSETQ. This CDR3 is built from 14 residues. As DNA, the CDR3 is TGCGCCAGCACCGTGGGGATAGCGCAAGAGACCCGGTACTTC. It encodes CASTVGIAQETRYF.

This clonotype was detected only once. This chain uses TRBV9 with TRBJ2-5, with 8 bases fitting TRBD2. Germline CDR1 SGDLS, CDR2 YYNGEE. V dropped 4 bases and J dropped 4; count of bases not matched to a gene: 9. The CDR3 spans 15 residues. The CDR3 reads CASSPGGGWGETQYF. The DNA for the CDR3 is TGTGCCAGCAGCCCGGGGGGGGGCTGGGGAGAGACCCAGTACTTC.

A note on this clonotype: Germline and junction disagree at one end, which may indicate a read error. The J gene is TRBJ2-5, the V gene TRBV7-2; tentatively, D is TRBD1 or TRBD2 (5 bases each). The better agreement between TRBJ2-7 and the DNA end casts doubt on the J call. Germline V lookup: CDR1 SGHTA, CDR2 FQGNSA. The CDR3 consists of 12 residues. Here the CDR3 reads CAGSPGAYEQYF. The CDR3 DNA reads TGTGCCGGCAGCCCCGGGGCGTACGAGCAGTACTTC.

The J gene is TRBJ2-1, the V gene TRBV6-6; 14 bases align to TRBD2. V gave up 4 bases and J gave up 8 bases; unmatched junction bases: 4. Germline lookup yields CDR1 MNHNY and CDR2 SVGAGI (reference sequence). This CDR3 is built from 15 residues. The CDR3 spells CASSSGLAGDDEQFF. For the CDR3, the DNA is TGTGCCAGCAGTTCGGGACTAGCGGGAGACGATGAGCAGTTCTTC.

This clonotype was seen only a few times. The J gene is TRBJ2-3, the V gene TRBV7-3, with 9 bases that match TRBD2. The V gene end was trimmed by 1 base and the J gene end by 5 bases; junction bases not matched to a gene: 7. CDR1 and CDR2 from the germline V gene are SGHTA and FQGTGA. There are 16 residues in the CDR3. The DNA for the CDR3 is TGTGCCAGCAGCTTAAACAGCGGGAGGAATCTAGATACGCAGTATTTT. As protein: CASSLNSGRNLDTQYF.

V is TRBV6-2 or TRBV6-3 and J is TRBJ1-5; 9 bases are shared with TRBD1. Germline CDR1 MNHEY, CDR2 SVGEGT. Germline trimming cut 5 bases from V and 0 bases from J; bases unmatched to any gene: 14. The CDR3 has 19 residues. CDR3 bases: TGTGCCAGCAGTCCGACCTCGGACAGGGGCTTTTATAGCAATCAGCCCCAGCATTTT. Translation: CASSPTSDRGFYSNQPQHF.

This clonotype was found once. The V gene is TRBV5-8, the J gene TRBJ2-1; D tentatively fits TRBD1 or TRBD2 (5 bases each). Looked up from germline, CDR1 is SGHTS and CDR2 is YDEGEE. The V and J ends lost 0 bases and 8 bases respectively, with 15 bases between them. The CDR3 has 15 residues. The CDR3 here is CASSLDMGPRHEQFF. The CDR3 nucleotides are TGTGCCAGCAGCTTGGACATGGGACCGAGGCATGAGCAGTTCTTC.

With regard to this clonotype: An end of the junction differs from the germline gene, which may be a read error. The chain recombines TRBV7-9 with TRBJ2-5; D gene uncertain. The germline V gene has CDR1 SEHNR and CDR2 FQNEAQ (reference sequence). The CDR3 is made up of 15 amino acids. The CDR3 DNA sequence: TGTGCCAGCAGCCCTTCGATCGCCTCACAAGAGACTCAGTACTTC. Its translation: CASSPSIASQETQYF.

The V and J genes are TRBV20-1 and TRBJ2-7; TRBD2 matches 8 bases. This CDR3 is built from 12 residues. The V gene's germline CDR1 is DFQATT and CDR2 SNEGSKA (reference sequence). The chain's CDR3 is CSSTSGRGEQYF. The CDR3 DNA follows: TGCAGCTCCACTAGCGGACGGGGAGAGCAGTACTTC.

The chain links TRBV29-1 to TRBJ1-1, with unresolved D. The CDR3 loop spans 15 amino acids. The V end lost 5 bases, the J end lost 5 bases, and 21 bases lay between the germline ends. From germline, CDR1 is SQVTM and CDR2 ANQGSEA. In DNA form, the CDR3 reads TGCAGCGTTCTGCCCTCCCCGGGCGGGTCGACTGAAGCTTTCTTT. It specifies CSVLPSPGGSTEAFF.

The J gene is TRBJ2-3, the V gene TRBV5-1, with D uncertain. CDR3 length equals 14 residues. Germline V lookup: CDR1 SGHRS, CDR2 YFSETQ. V was cut by 4 bases and J by 6 bases, with 15 bases left in between. The CDR3 here is CASSPAGPADTQYF. CDR3 DNA sequence: TGCGCCAGCAGCCCCGCAGGCCCCGCGGATACGCAGTATTTT.

The chain employs TRBV7-9 and TRBJ2-1; no definite D call. The V and J ends lost 2 bases and 9 bases respectively, with 5 bases between them. Germline V gene lookup returns CDR1 SEHNR and CDR2 FQNEAQ (reference sequence). CDR3 length: 11 residues. The CDR3 protein is CASSLTPEQFF. The CDR3 DNA reads as TGTGCCAGCAGCTTAACCCCTGAGCAGTTCTTC.

A few counts support this clonotype. V usage is TRBV3-1 and J usage is TRBJ2-3; 8 bases agree with TRBD2. The CDR3 spans 14 residues. Germline CDR1 and CDR2: LGHDT and YNNKEL (reference sequence). Germline trimming cut 10 bases from V and 9 bases from J; bases unmatched to any gene: 15. CDR3 protein: CATSGGGLQETQYF. CDR3 nucleotide sequence: TGTGCCACCTCCGGGGGGGGCCTTCAGGAGACGCAGTATTTT.

This clonotype has just a few counts. The chain joins TRBV7-8 to TRBJ2-3, with D maybe TRBD2 (6 bases). The CDR3 has 15 residues. The V and J ends lost 0 bases and 1 base respectively, with 8 bases between them. Germline CDR1 reads SGHVS; CDR2 reads FQNEAQ. CDR3: CASSLAPSGTDTQYF. The CDR3 DNA reads TGTGCCAGCAGCTTAGCCCCTAGCGGCACAGATACGCAGTATTTT.